Below, 2 T cell receptor beta chains from the same sample are listed, as sequenced in a study of blood T cell repertoires in COVID-19. Only in-frame clones appear in the TCRdb table, and some are missing; sequencing was by immunoSEQ multiplex PCR. The repertoire holds under 250,000 clones, 70% to 90% seen once, with roughly 11% in the top ten. Sequencing was performed on peripheral blood. The source is a man between 45 and 60 years old with COVID-19, enrolled during active disease.

This clone was recorded a few times. This chain connects TRBV19 to TRBJ1-1; D is possibly TRBD1 (5 bases). The germline V and J ends were trimmed by 7 bases and 6 bases, with 18 bases remaining between them. Germline CDR1 reads LNHDA; CDR2 reads SQIVND (reference sequence). There are 14 residues in the CDR3. DNA for the CDR3: TGTGCCAGTAAGGACGGGCAGGGCGCTTCTGAAGCTTTCTTT. Protein sequence: CASKDGQGASEAFF.

The rearrangement uses TRBV4-2 and TRBJ2-1, with D unclear. Germline V gene data show CDR1 as LGHNA and CDR2 as YNFKEQ. The V gene lost 1 base and the J gene lost 3 bases, with 10 bases spanning the gap. The CDR3 contains 15 residues. The CDR3 DNA is TGTGCCAGCAGCCAAGTCCAGGAAAACTACAATGAGCAGTTCTTC. Amino acids: CASSQVQENYNEQFF.